This TCR beta chain came from a study of shared T cell receptors in the human thymus. Profiling relied on immunoSEQ multiplex PCR, and the TCRdb table lists in-frame clones only, not all of them. The sample has hundreds of thousands of clones, around 87% seen once; the top ten hold about 0.0094%. Germline V gives CDR1 MDHEN, CDR2 SYDVKM. The CDR3 is made up of 16 amino acids. J lost 2 bases, V lost 2 bases, and 9 bases had no gene match. This clone was recorded once. These same data were also listed under a study on human thymus T cells.

The sequenced material came from thymocytes. The V gene is TRBV28, the J gene TRBJ2-7, with 7 bases matching TRBD1. The TCR comes from a boy younger than two with a congenital heart defect. CDR3 residues: CASSLGYRGPPYEQYF. The CDR3 bases are TGTGCCAGCAGTTTAGGGTATAGGGGGCCCCCCTACGAGCAGTACTTC.